This T cell receptor (beta chain) stems from a study of beta chain features in type 1 diabetes. Whole-study results and caveats: When Type 1 diabetes patients were examined, their TCRB CDR3s proved moderately but significantly shorter in all four CD4+ subsets.

Germline lookup yields CDR1 WNHNN and CDR2 SYGVQD (reference sequence). This CDR3 contains 12 residues. V lost 3 bases to trimming and J lost 5 bases, with 8 bases between them. What was sequenced were expressed TCRB transcripts, since all of the isolated RNA had been reverse transcribed. Clones were read by immunoSEQ multiplex PCR, and TCRdb kept only the in-frame ones, dropping some. The top ten hold about 0.02% of the sample, which has nearly 700,000 clones, around 15% seen once. On this clone: Its target is unknown.

The source of this sequence is a man younger than 35 with type 1 diabetes. Sequenced input: naive CD4+ T cells from blood. The rearrangement links TRBV10-1 to TRBJ2-7, with a tentative D call TRBD2 (6 bases). This chain's CDR3 is CASSEGGNEQYF. The CDR3 coding sequence is TGCGCCAGCAGTGAAGGAGGGAACGAGCAGTACTTC.